The 9 T cell receptor beta chains presented below share a single source sample, sequenced in a study of blood T cell repertoires in COVID-19. The protocol was immunoSEQ multiplex PCR, while the TCRdb copy is restricted to in-frame clones and leaves out a portion. The profile covers about 180,000 clones, with around 87% appearing a single time and about 2.7% taken by the ten largest. Sequencing was carried out using peripheral blood. The receptors were sampled from a man aged 40-49 years with active or convalescent COVID-19.

V gene TRBV19 combines with J gene TRBJ2-1; TRBD2 matches at 7 bases. Germline CDR1 is LNHDA and CDR2 is SQIVND (reference sequence). The trim removed 5 bases at V and 0 bases at J, leaving 7 bases unmatched. CDR3 size: 16 residues. CDR3 protein: CASSAQGGGSYNEQFF. The CDR3 nucleotides are TGTGCCAGTAGTGCCCAAGGCGGGGGCTCCTACAATGAGCAGTTCTTC.

V and J are TRBV27 and TRBJ1-1, with a weak D call TRBD1 (5 bases). Germline lookup yields CDR1 MNHEY and CDR2 SMNVEV (reference sequence). This CDR3 is 15 amino acids long. With 4 bases removed from V and 0 bases from J, the gap between germline ends came to 12 bases. Here the CDR3 DNA reads TGTGCCAGCAGTTCCAGACAGACCATGAACACTGAAGCTTTCTTT. Translation gives CASSSRQTMNTEAFF.

The chain joins TRBV3-1 (or the pseudogene TRBV3-2) to TRBJ2-3; 7 nucleotides match TRBD2. Per the germline V gene, CDR1 is LGHDT and CDR2 is YNNKEL (reference sequence). CDR3 length: 16 amino acids. V shed 4 bases, J shed 4 bases, and the junction held 11 bases outside the gene matches. The CDR3 here is CASSRFGQGRADTQYF. For the CDR3, the DNA is TGTGCCAGCAGCCGGTTCGGACAAGGGAGGGCAGATACGCAGTATTTT.

This rearrangement joins TRBV14 to TRBJ1-1; perhaps TRBD1 as D (5 bases). There are 14 residues in the CDR3. Germline CDR1 and CDR2: SGHDN and FVKESK. V was trimmed by 4 bases and J by 4 bases, leaving 13 bases between them. This CDR3 reads CASSLRAGGTEAFF. CDR3 DNA: TGTGCCAGCAGCCTGAGAGCGGGGGGCACTGAAGCTTTCTTT. Using reference TRBV14 and TRBJ1-1 for the parts outside the CDR3, the full variable domain is EAGVTQFPSHSVIEKGQTVTLRCDPISGHDNLYWYRRVMGKEIKFLLHFVKESKQDESGMPNNRFLAERTGGTYSTLKVQPAELEDSGVYFCASSLRAGGTEAFFGQGTRLTVV.

This clone came up a few times. The chain employs TRBV14 and TRBJ1-2; D unresolved. The CDR3 runs 15 residues. Germline V gene sequence: CDR1 SGHDN, CDR2 FVKESK. The V end lost 0 bases, the J end lost 3 bases, and 11 bases lay between the germline ends. This CDR3 reads CASSQDSRGYYGYTF. CDR3 nucleotide sequence: TGTGCCAGCAGCCAAGATTCCCGCGGATACTATGGCTACACCTTC.

This rearrangement joins TRBV28 to TRBJ1-2; D is unclear. Germline values: CDR1 MDHEN, CDR2 SYDVKM. V lost 6 bases, J lost 0 bases, and 8 bases lay in between. The CDR3 loop spans 13 amino acids. The DNA for the CDR3 is TGTGCCAGCAGCCGTCGTACTAACTATGGCTACACCTTC. Translating it yields CASSRRTNYGYTF.

This chain links TRBV21-1 with TRBJ1-2; TRBD1 is the table's D call, not checked against the DNA. TRBV21-1 is noted as a pseudogene. The CDR3 is 14 residues long. The CDR3: CANLPGQFNYGYTF. The DNA for the CDR3 is TGTGCCAACCTACCGGGACAGTTTAACTATGGCTACACCTTC.

The chain couples TRBV13 to TRBJ1-3, with 10 bases aligning to TRBD1. CDR1 is PRHDT, CDR2 FYEKMQ, per germline (reference sequence). The CDR3 is made up of 16 amino acids. The V and J ends lost 4 bases and 0 bases, in that order; junction bases with no gene match: 3. CDR3 nucleotide sequence: TGTGCCAGCAGCTGGACAGGGGGAACCTCTGGAAACACCATATATTTT. Protein: CASSWTGGTSGNTIYF.

The CDR3 DNA follows: TGTGCCTGGAAAGAGATGGGGGCCTTTAATGAAAAACTGTTTTTT. Its translation is CAWKEMGAFNEKLFF. The rearrangement joins TRBV30 to TRBJ1-4; D might be TRBD1 (6 bases). Per germline, CDR1 GTSNPN and CDR2 SVGIG (reference sequence). The CDR3 runs 15 residues. Trimming took 4 bases from V and 4 from J, leaving 16 bases between them.